A single sample gave rise to the 31 T cell receptor beta chains below, sequenced in a study of cytomegalovirus exposure and HLA in healthy donors. PCR primers comprised 60 Vbeta and 13 Jbeta primers. The assay was immunoSEQ multiplex PCR, and TCRdb's table has in-frame clones only and misses some. There are some 87,000 clones in the sample; approximately 80% occur only once, and 2.7% lies in the top ten. Specimen: PBMCs. All receptors come from a man under 40 in good health and CMV-seronegative.

This clone appeared a single time. V gene TRBV27 combines with J gene TRBJ2-7; 11 nucleotides agree with TRBD1. V shed 6 bases and J 7 bases; nucleotides not matched to a gene: 17. The CDR3 consists of 17 residues. The germline V gene has CDR1 MNHEY and CDR2 SMNVEV (reference sequence). The CDR3 region has the DNA TGTGCCAGCAGCCCCAACCCGTGGGACAGGGGGGCCGGTGAGCAGTACTTC. Encoded protein: CASSPNPWDRGAGEQYF.

The CDR3 spells CASSYGEIGEKLFF. The CDR3 DNA follows: TGTGCCAGCAGTTACGGTGAGATCGGTGAAAAACTGTTTTTT. This sequence joins TRBV6-6 and TRBJ1-4; D remains unclear. Germline CDR1 and CDR2: MNHNY and SVGAGI (reference sequence). V shed 2 bases and J shed 7 bases, with 11 bases lying between them. The CDR3 sequence is 14 residues long.

The chain is built from TRBV11-2 and TRBJ2-7, with TRBD2 identical over 7 bases. The CDR3 spans 13 residues. With 3 bases clipped from V and 6 bases from J, the junction kept 5 bases outside the gene matches. Germline V lookup: CDR1 SGHAT, CDR2 FQNNGV. CDR3 nucleotide sequence: TGTGCCAGCAGCTTCCGGACTAGTCTCGAGCAGTACTTC. Translated, it gives CASSFRTSLEQYF.

On this clone itself: The sample carries other DNA sequences with the same CDR3. This CDR3 reads CAWSVQSDTEAFF. The DNA for the CDR3 is TGTGCCTGGAGTGTACAATCCGACACTGAAGCTTTCTTT. J is TRBJ1-1 and V is TRBV30; D is ambiguous. V was pared by 0 bases and J by 3 bases, with 8 bases between. This CDR3 contains 13 residues. Looked up from germline, CDR1 is GTSNPN and CDR2 is SVGIG (reference sequence).

The rearrangement joins TRBV5-4 to TRBJ2-7; possibly TRBD1 for D (6 bases). Trimming took 0 bases from V and 6 from J, leaving 22 bases between them. CDR1 and CDR2 (germline): SGHNT, YYREEE (reference sequence). The CDR3 loop spans 17 amino acids. The CDR3 is CASSLVGRGTQVPEQYF. The DNA of the CDR3 is TGTGCCAGCAGCTTGGTCGGCAGGGGCACACAGGTCCCCGAGCAGTACTTC. The whole variable domain, filled in from reference TRBV5-4 and TRBJ2-7, reads ETGVTQSPTHLIKTRGQQVTLRCSSQSGHNTVSWYQQALGQGPQFIFQYYREEENGRGNFPPRFSGLQFPNYSSELNVNALELDDSALYLCASSLVGRGTQVPEQYFGPGTRLTVT.

The rearrangement uses TRBV15 and TRBJ2-7; TRBD1 matches at 7 bases. CDR3 size: 15 residues. From germline, CDR1 is LNHNV and CDR2 YYDKDF (reference sequence). J lost 2 bases, V lost 2 bases, and 6 bases had no gene match. The CDR3 reads CATSRNTDRTYEQYF. DNA of the CDR3: TGTGCCACCAGCAGAAACACGGACAGGACCTACGAGCAGTACTTC. The full variable domain, with the rest looked up from reference TRBV15 and TRBJ2-7, is DAMVIQNPRYQVTQFGKPVTLSCSQTLNHNVMYWYQQKSSQAPKLLFHYYDKDFNNEADTPDNFQSRRPNTSFCFLDIRSPGLGDTAMYLCATSRNTDRTYEQYFGPGTRLTVT.

This clone was seen a single time. The CDR3 nucleotides are TGCGCCAGCGTCGAGGGGACAGCGAACACTGAAGCTTTCTTT. Amino acid sequence: CASVEGTANTEAFF. The chain carries TRBV5-1 and TRBJ1-1, with 7 bases fitting TRBD1. The junction had 7 bases not matched to a gene; V was cut back by 7 bases and J by 1 base. This CDR3 is 14 amino acids long. Germline lookup yields CDR1 SGHRS and CDR2 YFSETQ.

The chain is built from TRBV19 and TRBJ2-7; D gene uncertain. Germline-derived CDR1 and CDR2 are LNHDA and SQIVND (reference sequence). The CDR3 is 13 amino acids. V shed 0 bases and J shed 2 bases, with 5 bases lying between them. This CDR3 is CASSIDLAYEQYF. CDR3 in DNA: TGTGCCAGTAGTATAGATTTAGCCTACGAGCAGTACTTC.

This chain links TRBV5-1 with TRBJ2-3; D gene ambiguous. CDR3 size: 14 residues. The V gene lost 1 base and the J gene lost 0 bases, with 6 bases spanning the gap. The germline V gene has CDR1 SGHRS and CDR2 YFSETQ. This CDR3 reads CASSLTASTDTQYF. The DNA for the CDR3 is TGCGCCAGCAGCTTGACAGCTAGCACAGATACGCAGTATTTT. Combining the CDR3 with reference TRBV5-1 and TRBJ2-3 gives the whole variable domain KAGVTQTPRYLIKTRGQQVTLSCSPISGHRSVSWYQQTPGQGLQFLFEYFSETQRNKGNFPGRFSGRQFSNSRSEMNVSTLELGDSALYLCASSLTASTDTQYFGPGTRLTVL.

This clone appeared a few times. The chain is built from TRBV11-3 and TRBJ2-7, with TRBD1 identical over 11 bases. The CDR3 is made up of 17 amino acids. V gave up 5 bases and J gave up 5 bases; unmatched junction bases: 14. Germline V CDR1 and CDR2: SGHNT, YENEEA. DNA of the CDR3: TGTGCCAGCAGCCCCAGTCCCGGGACAGGGGGTGTGGACGAGCAGTACTTC. Amino acid sequence: CASSPSPGTGGVDEQYF.

The chain employs TRBV2 and TRBJ1-4; D possibly corresponds to TRBD1 (5 bases). V was clipped by 2 bases and J by 5 bases, with 12 bases between them. This CDR3 contains 15 residues. The germline gives CDR1 SNHLY, CDR2 FYNNEI. CDR3 amino acids: CASSEQLPGNEKLFF. As DNA, the CDR3 is TGTGCCAGCAGTGAACAGCTCCCAGGGAATGAAAAACTGTTTTTT. The variable domain in full, with the rest retrieved from reference TRBV2 and TRBJ1-4, is EPEVTQTPSHQVTQMGQEVILRCVPISNHLYFYWYRQILGQKVEFLVSFYNNEISEKSEIFDDQFSVERPDGSNFTLKIRSTKLEDSAMYFCASSEQLPGNEKLFFGSGTQLSVL.

The chain uses TRBV6-1 and TRBJ2-1, with a weak D call TRBD1 (6 bases). Germline V gene data show CDR1 as MNHNS and CDR2 as SASEGT. The germline V and J ends were trimmed by 2 bases and 2 bases, with 13 bases remaining between them. This CDR3 is built from 16 residues. The DNA for the CDR3 is TGTGCCAGCAGTGAACTTGGACAGATTCCCTACAATGAGCAGTTCTTC. Amino acid sequence: CASSELGQIPYNEQFF.

The CDR3 region is CATTGTRLNTEAFF. CDR3 in DNA: TGCGCCACCACAGGGACCCGGTTGAACACTGAAGCTTTCTTT. The gene calls are TRBV10-2 and TRBJ1-1, with D tentatively TRBD1 (6 bases). CDR3 length: 14 amino acids. Germline loops: CDR1 WSHSY, CDR2 SAAADI. The V end was cut by 10 bases, the J end by 0 bases, with 15 bases between.

This clone has more than one count but fewer than ten. The CDR3 is CASQQGPGEKLFF. The CDR3 DNA reads as TGTGCCAGCCAACAGGGTCCGGGTGAAAAACTGTTTTTT. V is TRBV2 and J is TRBJ1-4; D possibly corresponds to TRBD1 (6 bases). Germline values: CDR1 SNHLY, CDR2 FYNNEI. The germline V and J ends were trimmed by 8 bases and 7 bases, with 14 bases remaining between them. The CDR3 has 13 amino acids. Full variable domain (rest looked up from reference TRBV2 and TRBJ1-4): EPEVTQTPSHQVTQMGQEVILRCVPISNHLYFYWYRQILGQKVEFLVSFYNNEISEKSEIFDDQFSVERPDGSNFTLKIRSTKLEDSAMYFCASQQGPGEKLFFGSGTQLSVL.

The rearrangement uses TRBV18 and TRBJ1-4; TRBD1 might be the D (5 bases). The germline CDR1 and CDR2 sequences are KGHSH and LQKENI. The V end lost 0 bases, the J end lost 6 bases, and 11 bases lay between the germline ends. The CDR3 contains 15 residues. The CDR3 DNA follows: TGTGCCAGCTCACCACCGGCAGGGATGGATGAAAAACTGTTTTTT. It is translated as CASSPPAGMDEKLFF.

The chain couples TRBV5-1 to TRBJ1-3; the D gene is possibly TRBD1 (5 bases). The CDR3 runs to 14 residues. The V end was cut by 4 bases, the J end by 3 bases, with 11 bases between. The germline CDR1 and CDR2 sequences are SGHRS and YFSETQ. This chain's CDR3 is CASSVGTDGNTIYF. The CDR3 coding sequence is TGCGCCAGCAGCGTCGGGACTGATGGAAACACCATATATTTT.

The chain employs TRBV5-4 and TRBJ1-3; the D gene is possibly TRBD1 (5 bases). The CDR3 covers 15 residues. Germline CDR1 and CDR2: SGHNT and YYREEE (reference sequence). V was pared by 3 bases and J by 4 bases, with 14 bases between. The CDR3 is CASSSRVSSGNTIYF. The CDR3 DNA reads TGTGCCAGCAGCTCCAGGGTTAGTTCGGGAAACACCATATATTTT.

V and J are TRBV2 and TRBJ2-2, with TRBD1 matching over 8 bases. The CDR3 has 13 residues. CDR1 is SNHLY and CDR2 is FYNNEI in the germline V gene. J gave up 6 bases and V 5 bases, and 2 bases lay outside the gene matches. This CDR3 reads CASSSQGAGELFF. The CDR3 DNA reads as TGTGCCAGCAGTTCACAGGGGGCCGGGGAGCTGTTTTTT.

This clone was counted once. This chain links TRBV29-1 with TRBJ2-7; D may be TRBD2 (5 bases). The ends were cut back, 0 bases at V and 2 bases at J, with 17 bases in the middle. CDR1 and CDR2 (germline): SQVTM, ANQGSEA. CDR3 length: 16 amino acids. CDR3 DNA: TGCAGCGTTGAAGAACCTAGAGAGGGAGATGCCTACGAGCAGTACTTC. Its translation is CSVEEPREGDAYEQYF.

V usage is TRBV6-6 and J usage is TRBJ2-1; perhaps TRBD1 as D (5 bases). From germline, CDR1 is MNHNY and CDR2 SVGAGI (reference sequence). The CDR3 is 14 amino acids. V shed 4 bases and J shed 6 bases, with 13 bases lying between them. The CDR3 nucleotides read TGTGCCAGCAGTTGGACATGGCAGGCCAATGAGCAGTTCTTC. It translates to CASSWTWQANEQFF.

This clone was seen more than once but under ten times. The rearrangement links TRBV2 to TRBJ1-5; D gene ambiguous. Germline CDR1 reads SNHLY; CDR2 reads FYNNEI. Trimming stripped 11 bases from V and 5 bases from J, with 16 bases between. The CDR3 spans 13 residues. The CDR3 region has the DNA TGTGCCGGAGGGAACAGCTTGGATCAGCCCCAGCATTTT. Residues: CAGGNSLDQPQHF.

The V gene is TRBV2, the J gene TRBJ1-5; D perhaps matches TRBD1 (5 bases). The V and J ends lost 8 bases and 2 bases respectively, with 13 bases between them. This CDR3 is 14 amino acids long. The germline gives CDR1 SNHLY, CDR2 FYNNEI. The CDR3 bases are TGTGCCAGCTCGTCGGGGGAAGGCAATCAGCCCCAGCATTTT. Its translation is CASSSGEGNQPQHF.

CDR3 nucleotides: TGTGCCAGCAGTTTATTCGGGGGGGATGGTCGAACAGATACGCAGTATTTT. Residues: CASSLFGGDGRTDTQYF. This chain uses TRBV27 with TRBJ2-3; 8 bases are shared with TRBD2. This CDR3 is 17 amino acids long. The ends lost 1 base at V and 3 bases at J; junction bases unmatched: 9. Germline CDR1 MNHEY, CDR2 SMNVEV (reference sequence).

The chain employs TRBV5-1 and TRBJ2-7; weak D call: TRBD1 (6 bases). From germline, CDR1 is SGHRS and CDR2 YFSETQ. The CDR3 is made up of 15 amino acids. The germline V and J ends were trimmed by 3 bases and 0 bases, with 13 bases remaining between them. CDR3 residues: CASSYGQSLSYEQYF. The CDR3 DNA reads TGCGCCAGCAGCTACGGACAGAGCCTCTCCTACGAGCAGTACTTC.

The table lists this clone with a few counts. The J gene is TRBJ2-2, the V gene TRBV5-1; TRBD1 is a possible D gene (6 bases). The germline V and J ends were trimmed by 0 bases and 1 base, with 7 bases remaining between them. The CDR3 runs 15 residues. Germline V gene data show CDR1 as SGHRS and CDR2 as YFSETQ. The chain's CDR3 is CASSLETGNTGELFF. DNA for the CDR3: TGCGCCAGCAGCTTGGAGACAGGGAACACCGGGGAGCTGTTTTTT.

The chain recombines TRBV19 with TRBJ2-3, with TRBD1 matching over 10 bases. Germline V gene sequence: CDR1 LNHDA, CDR2 SQIVND (reference sequence). The V and J ends lost 3 bases and 7 bases, in that order; junction bases with no gene match: 10. The CDR3 runs to 16 residues. The CDR3 DNA reads as TGTGCCAGTAGTATGTACCGGGACAGGGGAGATAATACGCAGTATTTT. Its translation: CASSMYRDRGDNTQYF.

In its sample, this clone was seen once. The rearrangement links TRBV5-1 to TRBJ2-7, with 9 bases fitting TRBD1. The CDR3 is made up of 15 amino acids. The trim removed 3 bases at V and 1 base at J, leaving 5 bases unmatched. CDR1 and CDR2 (germline): SGHRS, YFSETQ. CDR3 in DNA: TGCGCCAGCAGCTGGAAGGGACAGGGATCCTACGAGCAGTACTTC. It specifies CASSWKGQGSYEQYF.

The chain uses TRBV10-1 and TRBJ2-5; TRBD1 agrees at 12 bases. J was trimmed by 5 bases and V by 6 bases; bases with no gene match: 7. CDR3 length: 15 residues. Germline lookup yields CDR1 WNHNN and CDR2 SYGVQD (reference sequence). For the CDR3, the DNA is TGCGCCAGCAGCCTGGGACAGGGGGCGCGTGAGACCCAGTACTTC. Its translation: CASSLGQGARETQYF.

This clone appeared a single time. The gene calls are TRBV27 and TRBJ1-2; 7 positions match TRBD1. This CDR3 has 13 residues. Germline V gene lookup returns CDR1 MNHEY and CDR2 SMNVEV (reference sequence). V lost 6 bases to trimming and J lost 4 bases; unmatched junction nucleotides: 5. CDR3 bases: TGTGCCAGCAGCCTACAGGGGTCCTATGGCTACACCTTC. It yields the protein CASSLQGSYGYTF.

The rearrangement joins TRBV6-1 to TRBJ1-3; 8 nucleotides agree with TRBD1. CDR1 is MNHNS, CDR2 SASEGT, per germline. With 6 bases clipped from V and 2 bases from J, the junction kept 3 bases outside the gene matches. CDR3 length: 14 amino acids. CDR3 residues: CASRGQVAGNTIYF. CDR3 in DNA: TGTGCCAGCAGGGGACAGGTGGCTGGAAACACCATATATTTT.

The rearrangement uses TRBV14 and TRBJ1-2; D remains unclear. V lost 1 base to trimming and J lost 3 bases, with 3 bases between them. CDR3 size: 12 residues. CDR1 and CDR2 from the germline V gene are SGHDN and FVKESK. The CDR3 loop reads CASSQGHYGYTF. CDR3 nucleotides: TGTGCCAGCAGCCAAGGGCACTATGGCTACACCTTC.